The following is a T cell receptor (beta chain) sequence with its context. The sample belongs to a study of cytomegalovirus exposure and HLA in healthy donors. The PCR used 60 Vbeta and 13 Jbeta primers. This table comes from immunoSEQ multiplex PCR, and its TCRdb copy is limited to in-frame clones, with some not included. The sample contains 150,000 to 250,000 clones, about 80% of which appear only once. This TCR was recovered from a woman aged 25 to 39 in good health and CMV-seropositive. Source material: PBMCs.

CDR3 sequence reads: CASSQERRMDYEQYF. The CDR3 nucleotides are TGTGCCAGCAGCCAAGAAAGGCGGATGGACTACGAGCAGTACTTC. The rearrangement uses TRBV4-2 and TRBJ2-7, with D hard to call. Trimming removed 0 bases at V and 3 bases at J, with 12 bases between. This CDR3 has 15 residues. Germline CDR1 LGHNA, CDR2 YNFKEQ.